The clone carrying this T cell receptor (beta chain) is labeled medium-sized (0.01 to 0.1%). The antigen is undetermined. From germline, CDR1 is LGHNA and CDR2 YSLEER. The germline V and J ends were trimmed by 1 base and 7 bases, with 11 bases remaining between them. The CDR3 has 13 residues. The source of the sample is a study of cytomegalovirus exposure and HLA in healthy donors. Study background: Earlier findings included roughly 120 million unique TCR beta sequences obtained from 180 million or so T cells. Study-wide results and caveats: Excluded were some V segments that proved indistinguishable, including TRBV6-2 and TRBV6-3. Both high specificity and high sensitivity reportedly marked the classifier's diagnosis of cytomegalovirus status. Overall, roughly 150 TCR beta chains were annotated as cytomegalovirus-associated.

The PCR contained 60 Vbeta and 13 Jbeta primers. Using immunoSEQ multiplex PCR, the repertoire was profiled, and TCRdb retains in-frame clones only, with some absent. The data contain 110,000 to 150,000 clones, 60% to 80% of them singletons. The sequence was collected from a male donor in good health and CMV-seronegative. V gene TRBV4-3 combines with J gene TRBJ2-7, with a weak D call TRBD2 (5 bases). The sample taken for sequencing was PBMCs. CDR3 sequence reads: CASSQAQGGEQYF. In DNA, the CDR3 is TGCGCCAGCAGCCAAGCGCAAGGCGGGGAGCAGTACTTC.